This T cell receptor (beta chain) was captured in a study of blood T cell repertoires in COVID-19. Looking at the study overall: PBMCs, B-cell-depleted T cells, or T cells were the source of the cDNA or gDNA that made up the material.

Everyone who took part was 18 to 89 years old, and they came from 24 US areas. Each recovered donor of Cohort 3 presented with two negative PCRs, clearance, or symptom resolution. Libraries were prepared by immunoSEQ multiplex PCR; TCRdb keeps only in-frame clonotypes and omits some of them. This sample has a few hundred thousand clones; 80% to 90% occur once, and the top ten carry roughly 4%. This CDR3 has 14 residues. V lost 5 bases, J lost 4 bases, and 2 bases stayed unmatched. CDR1 and CDR2 from the germline V gene are SGHTA and FQGNSA. The source of this sequence is a woman aged 30 to 39 who had recovered from COVID-19. The J gene is TRBJ2-7, the V gene TRBV7-2; 13 bases are shared with TRBD2. The sample consisted of PBMCs or T cells enriched from blood (not recorded which). For the CDR3, the DNA is TGTGCCAGCAGCCCGGGACTAGCGGGGTACGAGCAGTACTTC. Its protein is CASSPGLAGYEQYF.